This T cell receptor beta chain was retrieved from a study of shared T cell receptors in the human thymus. The CDR3 is 14 residues long. Germline V lookup: CDR1 LNHDA, CDR2 SQIVND (reference sequence). Unmatched junction bases numbered 4, after V lost 4 bases and J lost 1 base. Clones were read by immunoSEQ multiplex PCR, and TCRdb kept only the in-frame ones, dropping some. Of almost 550,000 clones in the sample, approximately 78% were seen once. The sample was also reused in another study, on human thymus T cells. That report notes: Resections from corrective heart surgery supplied the thymus tissue. Repertoires from thymus and blood appeared to show biased V and J gene usage. Related research described strongly overlapping thymic repertoires in unrelated people.

The source is a boy younger than two with a congenital heart defect. The material sequenced was thymocytes. This rearrangement joins TRBV19 to TRBJ2-7, with 7 bases that match TRBD1. The chain's CDR3 is CASSTPTGSYEQYF. In DNA, the CDR3 is TGTGCCAGTAGTACCCCGACAGGGTCCTACGAGCAGTACTTC.